The rows below give T cell receptor beta chains drawn from one sample of a study of shared T cell receptors in the human thymus. The assay was immunoSEQ multiplex PCR, and TCRdb's table has in-frame clones only and misses some. The data contain about 380,000 clones, around 95% of them singletons. The specimen sequenced was thymocytes. These receptors originate from a human donor. The CDR3 runs from the conserved cysteine through the conserved F or W. D genes are given only for firm matches. Not every row has a clone size; where given, it reads once, few, many or a size class.

D | J | V | size | CDR3 | DNA
TRBD1 | TRBJ2-7 | TRBV28 | . | CASSFLDRGSSYEQYF | TGTGCCAGCAGTTTTCTTGACAGGGGGAGCTCCTACGAGCAGTACTTC
TRBD2 | TRBJ2-3 | TRBV9 | . | CASSVVSGADGTQYF | TGTGCCAGCAGCGTAGTTAGCGGGGCCGACGGTACGCAGTATTTT
TRBD1 | TRBJ2-7 | TRBV28 | . | CASSSPRTGAFSYEQYF | TGTGCCAGCAGTTCTCCCCGGACAGGGGCCTTTTCCTACGAGCAGTACTTC
. | TRBJ1-5 | TRBV19 | . | CASSMDSYSNQPQHF | TGTGCCAGTAGTATGGACAGCTATAGCAATCAGCCCCAGCATTTT
TRBD2 | TRBJ2-1 | TRBV28 | . | CASRESGGTYNEQFF | TGTGCCAGCCGAGAGTCGGGAGGCACCTACAATGAGCAGTTCTTC
. | TRBJ2-5 | TRBV5-1 | . | CASSTFKAAQETQYF | TGCGCCAGCAGCACCTTTAAGGCGGCCCAAGAGACCCAGTACTTC
. | TRBJ2-3 | TRBV10-1 | . | CASSESVDRSTDTQYF | TGCGCCAGCAGTGAGTCTGTGGATCGTAGCACAGATACGCAGTATTTT
TRBD2 | TRBJ2-1 | TRBV18 | . | CASSPGLLAGGPYNEQFF | TGTGCCAGCTCACCAGGACTCCTAGCGGGAGGGCCCTACAATGAGCAGTTCTTC
. | TRBJ1-1 | TRBV7-9 | . | CASSLDPDSPEPVNTEAFF | TGTGCCAGCAGCTTAGACCCTGACAGCCCAGAGCCCGTGAACACTGAAGCTTTCTTT
. | TRBJ1-4 | TRBV7-8 | . | CASSLSHYPAKDSGDEKLFF | TGTGCCAGCAGCTTAAGTCATTATCCAGCGAAGGATTCAGGGGATGAAAAACTGTTTTTT
TRBD2 | TRBJ2-2 | TRBV9 | . | CASSVASGRRNTGELFF | TGTGCCAGCAGCGTGGCTAGCGGGAGGAGGAACACCGGGGAGCTGTTTTTT
. | TRBJ2-1 | TRBV25-1 | . | CASSEYRGQGRNNEQFF | TGTGCCAGCAGTGAATATCGCGGCCAGGGCAGGAACAATGAGCAGTTCTTC
. | TRBJ2-4 | TRBV2 | once | CASQRGEAKNIQYF | TGTGCCAGCCAAAGGGGGGAGGCCAAAAACATTCAGTACTTC
. | TRBJ1-1 | TRBV4-1 | . | CASSQDAGGEMGTEAFF | TGCGCCAGCAGCCAAGATGCGGGGGGCGAAATGGGCACTGAAGCTTTCTTT
TRBD1 | TRBJ1-5 | TRBV30 | . | CAWSHKTGGSFSNQPQHF | TGTGCCTGGAGTCATAAAACAGGGGGCAGTTTTAGCAATCAGCCCCAGCATTTT
TRBD2 | TRBJ2-1 | TRBV27 | once | CASSLVREGQREQFF | TGTGCCAGCAGTTTAGTGCGGGAGGGCCAAAGAGAGCAGTTCTTC
TRBD1 | TRBJ2-7 | TRBV4-1 | . | CASSHESWDSTYEQYF | TGCGCCAGCAGCCACGAAAGCTGGGACAGCACCTACGAGCAGTACTTC
. | TRBJ2-5 | TRBV5-6 | . | CASSLFVWGRGRPETQYF | TGTGCCAGCAGCTTGTTTGTTTGGGGGCGCGGGAGACCAGAGACCCAGTACTTC
. | TRBJ2-3 | TRBV6-5 | . | CASSTGLSTDTQYF | TGTGCCAGCAGTACGGGTCTAAGCACAGATACGCAGTATTTT
. | TRBJ2-2 | TRBV6-5 | . | CASSYETGRKPGELFF | TGTGCCAGCAGTTACGAGACCGGGAGAAAACCCGGGGAGCTGTTTTTT
. | TRBJ1-4 | TRBV5-4 | . | CASSRTINEKLFF | TGTGCCAGCAGCCGGACAATTAATGAAAAACTGTTTTTT
TRBD2 | TRBJ2-2 | TRBV5-1 | . | CASSLGRGTRNTGELFF | TGCGCCAGCAGCTTGGGGCGGGGGACTCGGAACACCGGGGAGCTGTTTTTT
. | TRBJ2-7 | TRBV9 | . | CASSVGEGAYEQYF | TGTGCCAGCAGCGTAGGCGAAGGGGCCTACGAGCAGTACTTC
. | TRBJ2-7 | TRBV28 | . | CASSFWGFNEQYF | TGTGCCAGCAGTTTTTGGGGATTCAACGAGCAGTACTTC
. | TRBJ1-5 | TRBV7-2 | . | CASSSGQYSNQPQHF | TGTGCCAGCAGCTCAGGACAATATAGCAATCAGCCCCAGCATTTT
TRBD1 | TRBJ2-7 | TRBV5-4 | . | CASSLGQVTYEQYF | TGTGCCAGCAGCCTGGGACAGGTGACCTACGAGCAGTACTTC
. | TRBJ1-2 | TRBV7-9 | few | CASSYSRRGGYTF | TGTGCCAGCAGCTACTCCCGGCGGGGCGGCTACACCTTC
. | TRBJ2-2 | TRBV5-1 | . | CASSFSGLVTGELFF | TGCGCCAGCAGCTTCTCGGGGCTGGTCACCGGGGAGCTGTTTTTT
TRBD1 | TRBJ1-1 | TRBV18 | . | CASSQREYRGPREAFF | TGTGCCAGCTCACAGAGGGAGTACAGGGGCCCTAGAGAAGCTTTCTTT
. | TRBJ2-5 | TRBV14 | . | CASSHDSAVQETQYF | TGTGCCAGCAGCCATGATTCAGCCGTCCAAGAGACCCAGTACTTC
. | TRBJ2-7 | TRBV6-4 | . | CASSVGAGYPYEQYF | TGTGCCAGCAGTGTTGGGGCAGGCTATCCTTACGAGCAGTACTTC
. | TRBJ2-7 | TRBV10-1 | . | CASSESPGSSYEQYF | TGCGCCAGCAGTGAGTCGCCGGGTAGCTCCTACGAGCAGTACTTC
TRBD1 | TRBJ1-2 | TRBV2 | . | CASRGGQGNGYTF | TGTGCCAGCAGGGGGGGACAGGGGAATGGCTACACCTTC
. | TRBJ2-7 | TRBV20-1 | . | CSASTGYEQYF | TGCAGTGCAAGCACAGGTTACGAGCAGTACTTC
. | TRBJ1-1 | TRBV5-1 | once | CASSSRSNTEAFF | TGCGCCAGCAGCTCCCGATCCAACACTGAAGCTTTCTTT
. | TRBJ2-1 | TRBV10-1 | . | CASSDPNPVISYNEQFF | TGCGCCAGCAGTGACCCCAACCCCGTTATATCCTACAATGAGCAGTTCTTC
. | TRBJ2-5 | TRBV6-1 | . | CASSEGRFQETQYF | TGTGCCAGCAGTGAAGGACGGTTCCAAGAGACCCAGTACTTC
TRBD2 | TRBJ2-1 | TRBV4-3 | . | CASSQVPAGGHNEQFF | TGCGCCAGCAGCCAAGTGCCAGCGGGAGGCCACAATGAGCAGTTCTTC
. | TRBJ1-2 | TRBV10-3 | . | CAAFPGPVYGYTF | TGTGCCGCCTTCCCAGGGCCAGTTTATGGCTACACCTTC
. | TRBJ2-1 | TRBV5-1 | . | CASRRDSGEQFF | TGCGCCAGCCGGAGGGACTCCGGTGAGCAGTTCTTC
. | TRBJ1-2 | TRBV19 | . | CASSPDGQRPGYTF | TGTGCCAGTAGTCCGGACGGGCAACGTCCTGGCTACACCTTC
. | TRBJ2-1 | TRBV5-1 | . | CASSLAPGGEQFF | TGCGCCAGCAGCTTGGCCCCCGGAGGTGAGCAGTTCTTC
TRBD1 | TRBJ1-5 | TRBV28 | . | CASLFRDRVGVGNQPQHF | TGTGCCAGTCTCTTCCGGGACAGGGTGGGGGTTGGCAATCAGCCCCAGCATTTT
. | TRBJ1-2 | TRBV6-4 | . | CASSVRGENYGYTF | TGTGCCAGCAGTGTTCGAGGGGAAAACTATGGCTACACCTTC
. | TRBJ2-2 | TRBV9 | . | CASSPLGSLGNGELFF | TGTGCCAGCAGTCCCCTGGGCTCCCTCGGGAACGGGGAGCTGTTTTTT
TRBD2 | TRBJ2-1 | TRBV4-2 | . | CASSWGLAGVDEQFF | TGTGCCAGCAGCTGGGGACTAGCGGGAGTTGATGAGCAGTTCTTC